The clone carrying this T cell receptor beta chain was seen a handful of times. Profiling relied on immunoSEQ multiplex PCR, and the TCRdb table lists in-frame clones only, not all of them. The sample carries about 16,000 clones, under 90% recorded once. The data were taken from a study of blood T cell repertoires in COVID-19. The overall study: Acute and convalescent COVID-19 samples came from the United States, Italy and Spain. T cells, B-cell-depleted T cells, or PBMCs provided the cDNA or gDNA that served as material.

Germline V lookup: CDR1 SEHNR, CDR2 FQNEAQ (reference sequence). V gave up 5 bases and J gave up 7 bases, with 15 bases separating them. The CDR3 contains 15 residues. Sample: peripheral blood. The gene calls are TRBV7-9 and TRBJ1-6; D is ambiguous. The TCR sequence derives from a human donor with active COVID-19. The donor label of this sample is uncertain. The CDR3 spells CASSPGSSRNSPLHF. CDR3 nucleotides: TGTGCCAGCAGCCCCGGGAGTTCGCGGAATTCACCCCTCCACTTT.